The sequence of this T cell receptor (beta chain) was determined in a study of T cell responses to AZD1222 COVID-19 vaccine. General study points: The donor group comprised mostly white British people and more females; the analysis possibly underestimated clonal diversity. A rise in Spike-specific TCR breadth and depth followed two AZD1222 doses. Nearly half of spike-specific TCRs reportedly target unmutated variant regions.

The CDR3 length is 14 residues. In germline, CDR1 is MNHEY, CDR2 SVGEGT. V was trimmed by 6 bases and J by 6 bases, leaving 15 bases between them. The protocol was immunoSEQ multiplex PCR, while the TCRdb copy is restricted to in-frame clones and leaves out a portion. The sample has over 150,000 clones, roughly nine tenths seen once; the top ten hold around 1.5%. Worth noting for this clone: Its specificity is not known.

The clonotype originates from an adult in good health. The genes are TRBV6-2 or TRBV6-3 and TRBJ2-1; D ambiguous. The sequencing here drew on peripheral blood, taken on day 0 of AZD1222 vaccination. The chain's CDR3 is CASSQVPEANEQFF. The CDR3 nucleotides are TGTGCCAGCAGCCAGGTCCCCGAGGCCAATGAGCAGTTCTTC.